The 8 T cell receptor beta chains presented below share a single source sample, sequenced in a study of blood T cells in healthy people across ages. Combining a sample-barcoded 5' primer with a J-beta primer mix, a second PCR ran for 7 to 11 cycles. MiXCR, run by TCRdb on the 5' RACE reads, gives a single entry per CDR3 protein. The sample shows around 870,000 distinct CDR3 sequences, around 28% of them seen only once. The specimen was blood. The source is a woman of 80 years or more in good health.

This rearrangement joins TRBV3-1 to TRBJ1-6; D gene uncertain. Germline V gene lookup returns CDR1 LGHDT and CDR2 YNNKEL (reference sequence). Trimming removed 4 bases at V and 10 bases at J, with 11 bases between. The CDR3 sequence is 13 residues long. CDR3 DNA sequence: TGTGCCAGCAGCCCACGAGGCTTATCACCCCTCCACTTT. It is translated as CASSPRGLSPLHF.

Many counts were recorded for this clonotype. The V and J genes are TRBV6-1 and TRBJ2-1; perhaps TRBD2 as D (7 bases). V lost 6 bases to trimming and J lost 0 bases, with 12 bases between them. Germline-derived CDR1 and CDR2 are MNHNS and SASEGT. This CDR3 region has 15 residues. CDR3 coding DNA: TGTGCCAGCAGGGGGGAGGGGGGCTCCTACAATGAGCAGTTCTTC. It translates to CASRGEGGSYNEQFF.

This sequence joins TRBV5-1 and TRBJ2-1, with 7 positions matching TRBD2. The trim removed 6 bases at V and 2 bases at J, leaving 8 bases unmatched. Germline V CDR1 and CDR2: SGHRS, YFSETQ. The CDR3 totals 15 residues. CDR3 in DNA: TGCGCCAGCAAACCGCGGGGGAGCGCCTACAATGAGCAGTTCTTC. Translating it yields CASKPRGSAYNEQFF.

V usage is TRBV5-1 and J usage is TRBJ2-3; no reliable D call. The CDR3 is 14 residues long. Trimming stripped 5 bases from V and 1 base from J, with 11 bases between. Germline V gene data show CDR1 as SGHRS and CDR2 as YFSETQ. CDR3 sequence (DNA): TGCGCCAGCAGGGTTGGCGAACGCACAGATACGCAGTATTTT. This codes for CASRVGERTDTQYF.

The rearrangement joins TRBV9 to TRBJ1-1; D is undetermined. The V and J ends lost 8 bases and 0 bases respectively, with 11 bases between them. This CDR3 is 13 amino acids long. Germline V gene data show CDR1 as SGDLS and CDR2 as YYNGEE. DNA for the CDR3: TGTGCCAGTAGTGTGGACTTGAACACTGAAGCTTTCTTT. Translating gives CASSVDLNTEAFF.

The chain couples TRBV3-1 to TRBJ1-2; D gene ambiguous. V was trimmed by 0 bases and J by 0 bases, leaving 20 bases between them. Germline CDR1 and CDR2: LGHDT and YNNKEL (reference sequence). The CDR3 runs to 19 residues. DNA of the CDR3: TGTGCCAGCAGCCAAGATCTAGTCTTCGGATACCCGACTAACTATGGCTACACCTTC. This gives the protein CASSQDLVFGYPTNYGYTF.

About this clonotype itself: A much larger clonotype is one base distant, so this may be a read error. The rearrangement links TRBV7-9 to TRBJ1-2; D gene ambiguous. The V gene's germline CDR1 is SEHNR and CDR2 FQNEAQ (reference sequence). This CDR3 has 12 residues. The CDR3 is CTSSPEGPGYTF. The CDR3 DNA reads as TGTACCAGCAGCCCCGAAGGGCCTGGCTACACCTTC. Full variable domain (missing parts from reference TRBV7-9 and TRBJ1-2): DTGVSQNPRHKITKRGQNVTFRCDPISEHNRLYWYRQTLGQGPEFLTYFQNEAQLEKSRLLSDRFSAERPKGSFSTLEIQRTEQGDSAMYLCTSSPEGPGYTFGSGTRLTVV.

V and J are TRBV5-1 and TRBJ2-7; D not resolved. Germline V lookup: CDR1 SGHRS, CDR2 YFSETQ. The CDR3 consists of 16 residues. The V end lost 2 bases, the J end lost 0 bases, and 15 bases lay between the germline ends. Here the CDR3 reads CASSFFLHVSSYEQYF. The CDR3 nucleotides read TGCGCCAGCAGCTTCTTTCTGCACGTGAGCTCCTACGAGCAGTACTTC.